This TCR beta chain comes out of a study of CD8+CD57+ T cells in acquired aplastic anemia. The V end lost 7 bases, the J end lost 7 bases, and 7 bases lay between the germline ends. The CDR3 runs 11 residues. Genomic DNA was employed as the template in profiling TCR beta VDJ and CDR3. TCRdb reprocessed the reads with MiXCR, giving one entry per CDR3 protein. The sample has 75,000 to 100,000 distinct CDR3 sequences; around two thirds are singletons. CD8+CD57+ cell expansion had been shown by flow cytometry in patients chosen for sequencing. Each patient had severe acquired aplastic anemia. The V and J genes are TRBV12-3 or TRBV12-4 and TRBJ2-2, with no clear D. This TCR derives from a human donor with aplastic anemia. The sequenced material came from sorted CD4+, CD8+, or CD8+CD57+ T cells (not recorded which) from PBMCs. The CDR3 DNA reads as TGTGCCAGCACCCAGGACGGGGAGCTGTTTTTT. This gives the protein CASTQDGELFF.